This T cell receptor (beta chain) was observed in a study of T cell repertoires in cytomegalovirus infection. Looking at the study overall: Public TCR beta signatures marked donors with CMV infection and the matching HLA.

The germline V gene encodes CDR1 MNHGY and CDR2 SAAAGT. Trimming pared 2 bases from V and 2 bases from J, leaving 10 bases between. The CDR3 has 14 amino acids. One entry per CDR3 protein results from TCRdb running MiXCR on the reads. This table has roughly 90,000 distinct CDR3 sequences, about 29% appearing once. This clonotype was detected ten times or more. Its antigen is still unknown. Broader study findings: HLA-C-restricted CMV clonotypes gave the most frequent clonotype in two of eight donors.

This TCR was sampled from a human donor in good health (CMV status not recorded). Some clones in this sample may be carry-over from other donors' samples. V and J are TRBV6-8 and TRBJ2-7; D perhaps matches TRBD2 (6 bases). Sequences were derived from CD8+ T cells from cultured PBMCs, sampled from culture after CMV antigen stimulation. CDR3 DNA sequence: TGTGCCAGCAGTTACAGGGAGGAGGCCTACGAGCAGTACTTC. It codes for CASSYREEAYEQYF.